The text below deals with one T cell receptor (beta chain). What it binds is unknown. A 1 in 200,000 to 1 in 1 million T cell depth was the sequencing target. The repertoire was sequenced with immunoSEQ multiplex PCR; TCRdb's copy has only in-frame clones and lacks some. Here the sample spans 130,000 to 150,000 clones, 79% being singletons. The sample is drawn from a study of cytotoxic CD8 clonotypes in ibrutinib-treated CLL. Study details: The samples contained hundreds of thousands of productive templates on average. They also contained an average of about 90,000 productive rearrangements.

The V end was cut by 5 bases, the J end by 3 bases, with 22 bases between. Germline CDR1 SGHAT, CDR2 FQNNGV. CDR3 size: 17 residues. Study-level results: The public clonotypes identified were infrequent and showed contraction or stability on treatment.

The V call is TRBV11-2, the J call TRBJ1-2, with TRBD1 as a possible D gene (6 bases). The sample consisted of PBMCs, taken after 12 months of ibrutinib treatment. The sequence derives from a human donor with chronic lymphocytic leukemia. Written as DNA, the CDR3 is TGTGCCAGCAGCGGACAGAACCCTACGACGCGGGACTATGGCTACACCTTC. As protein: CASSGQNPTTRDYGYTF.